This T cell receptor beta chain is from a study of blood T cell repertoires in COVID-19. Study overall: COVID-19 samples, acute and convalescent, were from the United States, Italy and Spain. Sources were T cells, B-cell-depleted T cells, or PBMCs; the material itself was cDNA or gDNA.

V was cut by 4 bases and J by 4 bases, with 26 bases left in between. This CDR3 contains 18 residues. Germline CDR1 reads SGHRS; CDR2 reads YFSETQ. As originally analysed: The authors estimated nucleated cell counts from reference gene primer amplification. TCRdb's copy holds only in-frame clones and misses some; the assay was immunoSEQ multiplex PCR. V and J calls and clone size are those listed in that table; D and trimming were worked out from the DNA. This sample carries some 230,000 clones, 80% to 90% of them seen once, and the ten largest clones take 2.2%. This TCR was recovered from a man aged 25-45 years who had recovered from COVID-19. The sample consisted of peripheral blood. The chain employs TRBV5-1 and TRBJ1-2; perhaps TRBD1 as D (5 bases). For the CDR3, the DNA is TGCGCCAGCAGCCCGACCCTCGGGGGGATGAGGCAGAGCTATGGCTACACCTTC. It encodes CASSPTLGGMRQSYGYTF.